The clone carrying this T cell receptor (beta chain) was detected only once. Its target is not known. Noted time point: cycle 4 day 1 (C4D1), after less than 7 weeks of nivolumab. Each patient's relapse followed autologous stem cell transplantation, and brentuximab vedotin exposure varied. Progressive disease, partial response or complete response was each patient's best response. The entry originates in a study of PD-1 blockade in classical Hodgkin lymphoma. Study-wide context: The patients were dosed with nivolumab 3 mg/kg, infused intravenously every 2 weeks.

Points from the study as a whole: Relative to healthy donors, newly diagnosed patients reportedly had lower baseline TCR diversity, which was reported as lower still in relapsed/refractory patients.

Germline loops: CDR1 LGHNT, CDR2 FRNRAP. The CDR3 contains 14 residues. V lost 3 bases and J 0 bases, leaving 6 bases between the germline ends. Here immunoSEQ multiplex PCR was the method, and the copy in TCRdb shows in-frame clones only, minus some. The table lists more than 90,000 clones, roughly 73% of them singletons. This receptor was taken from a human donor with classical Hodgkin lymphoma. This specimen was peripheral blood mononuclear cells (PBMCs), taken before the fourth cycle of nivolumab. This chain joins TRBV12-5 and TRBJ1-3; D is ambiguous. Written as DNA, the CDR3 is TGTGCTAGTGGTTTTTCCCTCTCTGGAAACACCATATATTTT. It specifies CASGFSLSGNTIYF.